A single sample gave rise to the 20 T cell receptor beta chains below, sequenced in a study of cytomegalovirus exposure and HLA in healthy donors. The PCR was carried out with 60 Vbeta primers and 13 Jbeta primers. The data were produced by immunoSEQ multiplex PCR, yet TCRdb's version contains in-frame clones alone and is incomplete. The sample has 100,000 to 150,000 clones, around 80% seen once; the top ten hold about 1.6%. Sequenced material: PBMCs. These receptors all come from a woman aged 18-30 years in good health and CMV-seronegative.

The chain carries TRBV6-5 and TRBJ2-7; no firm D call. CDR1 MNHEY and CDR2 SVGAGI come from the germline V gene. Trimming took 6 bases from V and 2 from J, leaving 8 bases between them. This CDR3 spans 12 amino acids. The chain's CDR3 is CASRSWPYEQYF. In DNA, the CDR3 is TGTGCCAGCAGGTCCTGGCCCTACGAGCAGTACTTC.

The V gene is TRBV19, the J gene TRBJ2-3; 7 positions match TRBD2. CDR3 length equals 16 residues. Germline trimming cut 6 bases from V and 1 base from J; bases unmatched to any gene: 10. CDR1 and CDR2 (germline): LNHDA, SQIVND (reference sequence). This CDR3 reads CASSRTSSGRTDTQYF. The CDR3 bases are TGTGCCAGTAGCCGGACTTCTAGCGGACGCACAGATACGCAGTATTTT.

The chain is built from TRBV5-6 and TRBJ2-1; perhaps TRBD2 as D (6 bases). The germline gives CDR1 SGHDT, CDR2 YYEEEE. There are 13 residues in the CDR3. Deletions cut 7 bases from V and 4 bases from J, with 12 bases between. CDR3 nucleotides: TGTGCCAGCTTGCTGGGAGGATACAATGAGCAGTTCTTC. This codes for CASLLGGYNEQFF.

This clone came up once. CDR3 protein: CASRSGFGNQPQHF. The CDR3 DNA reads as TGTGCCAGTCGGTCGGGGTTCGGCAATCAGCCCCAGCATTTT. The chain carries TRBV6-5 and TRBJ1-5; D is ambiguous. Trimming took off 9 bases at V and 2 bases at J, with 14 bases between the two ends. Germline V gives CDR1 MNHEY, CDR2 SVGAGI. There are 14 residues in the CDR3.

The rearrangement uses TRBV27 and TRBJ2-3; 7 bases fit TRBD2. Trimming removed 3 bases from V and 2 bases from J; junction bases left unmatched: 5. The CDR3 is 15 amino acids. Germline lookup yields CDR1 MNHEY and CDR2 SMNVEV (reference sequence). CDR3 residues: CASSFAGLNTDTQYF. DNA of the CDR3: TGTGCCAGCAGTTTCGCGGGACTAAACACAGATACGCAGTATTTT.

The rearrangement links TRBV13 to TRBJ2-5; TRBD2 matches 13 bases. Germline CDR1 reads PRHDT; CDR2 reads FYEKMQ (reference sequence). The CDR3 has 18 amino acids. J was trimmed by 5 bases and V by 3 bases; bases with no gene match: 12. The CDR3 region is CASSFRGLAGDEEETQYF. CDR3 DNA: TGTGCCAGCAGCTTTCGTGGACTAGCGGGAGACGAGGAGGAGACCCAGTACTTC. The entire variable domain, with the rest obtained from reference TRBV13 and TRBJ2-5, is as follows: AAGVIQSPRHLIKEKRETATLKCYPIPRHDTVYWYQQGPGQDPQFLISFYEKMQSDKGSIPDRFSAQQFSDYHSELNMSSLELGDSALYFCASSFRGLAGDEEETQYFGPGTRLLVL.

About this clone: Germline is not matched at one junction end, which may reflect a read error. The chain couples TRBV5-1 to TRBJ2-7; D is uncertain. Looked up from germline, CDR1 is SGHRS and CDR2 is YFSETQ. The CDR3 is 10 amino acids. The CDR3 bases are TGCGCCAGCCCACCGATAAGCAAAGCCTTC. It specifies CASPPISKAF.

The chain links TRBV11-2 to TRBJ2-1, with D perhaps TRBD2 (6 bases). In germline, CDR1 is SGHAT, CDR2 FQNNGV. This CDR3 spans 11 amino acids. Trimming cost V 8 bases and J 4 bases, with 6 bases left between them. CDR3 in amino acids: CASGTYNEQFF. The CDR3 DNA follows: TGTGCCAGCGGGACTTACAATGAGCAGTTCTTC.

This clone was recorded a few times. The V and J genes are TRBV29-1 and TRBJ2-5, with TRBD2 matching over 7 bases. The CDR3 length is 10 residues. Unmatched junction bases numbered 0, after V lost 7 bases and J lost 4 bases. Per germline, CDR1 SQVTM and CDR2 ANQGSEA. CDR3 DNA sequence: TGCAGCGGGGGGGGAGAGACCCAGTACTTC. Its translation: CSGGGETQYF.

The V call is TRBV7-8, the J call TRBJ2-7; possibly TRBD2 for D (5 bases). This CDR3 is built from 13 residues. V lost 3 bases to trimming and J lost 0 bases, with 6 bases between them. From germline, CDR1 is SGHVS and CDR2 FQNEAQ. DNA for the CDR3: TGTGCCAGCAGCTTCGACTACTCCTACGAGCAGTACTTC. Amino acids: CASSFDYSYEQYF.

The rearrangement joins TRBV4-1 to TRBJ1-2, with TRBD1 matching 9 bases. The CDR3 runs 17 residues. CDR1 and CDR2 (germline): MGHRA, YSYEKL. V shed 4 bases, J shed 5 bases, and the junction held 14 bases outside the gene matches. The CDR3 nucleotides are TGCGCCAGCAGCCCTTGGATTCCGGGACAGGGTGGGTATGGCTACACCTTC. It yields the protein CASSPWIPGQGGYGYTF.

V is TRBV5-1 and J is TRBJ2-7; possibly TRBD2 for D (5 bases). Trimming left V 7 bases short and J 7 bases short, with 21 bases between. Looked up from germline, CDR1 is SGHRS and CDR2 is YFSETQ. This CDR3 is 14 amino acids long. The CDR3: CASQTDSLFREQYF. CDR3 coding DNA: TGCGCCAGCCAAACGGACTCCCTCTTCCGAGAGCAGTACTTC.

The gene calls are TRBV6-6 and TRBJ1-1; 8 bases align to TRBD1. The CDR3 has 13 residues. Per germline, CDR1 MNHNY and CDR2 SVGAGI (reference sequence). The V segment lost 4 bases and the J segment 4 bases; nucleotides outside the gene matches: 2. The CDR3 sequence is CASSWTGSTEAFF. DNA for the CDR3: TGTGCCAGCAGTTGGACAGGGAGCACTGAAGCTTTCTTT.

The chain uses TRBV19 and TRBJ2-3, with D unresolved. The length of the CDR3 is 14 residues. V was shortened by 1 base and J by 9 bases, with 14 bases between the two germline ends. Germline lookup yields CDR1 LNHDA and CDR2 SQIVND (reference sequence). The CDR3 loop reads CASSIGPINPTQYF. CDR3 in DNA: TGTGCCAGTAGTATAGGTCCTATAAATCCAACGCAGTATTTT.

The CDR3 bases are TGTGCCAGCCACAGTAGCGGGATACAAGAGACCCAGTACTTC. Amino acids: CASHSSGIQETQYF. V is TRBV28 and J is TRBJ2-5, with 8 bases fitting TRBD2. The CDR3 extends over 14 amino acids. Germline V gives CDR1 MDHEN, CDR2 SYDVKM. The V and J ends lost 8 bases and 2 bases, in that order; junction bases with no gene match: 7.

CDR3 nucleotide sequence: TGCGCCAGCAGCACCTCTAGCGGGAGTATCAATGAGCAGTTCTTC. Protein sequence: CASSTSSGSINEQFF. The V and J genes are TRBV5-1 and TRBJ2-1, with 10 positions matching TRBD2. Germline V gene data show CDR1 as SGHRS and CDR2 as YFSETQ. J was trimmed by 6 bases and V by 4 bases; bases with no gene match: 7. This CDR3 has 15 residues. Variable domain in full (rest from reference TRBV5-1 and TRBJ2-1): KAGVTQTPRYLIKTRGQQVTLSCSPISGHRSVSWYQQTPGQGLQFLFEYFSETQRNKGNFPGRFSGRQFSNSRSEMNVSTLELGDSALYLCASSTSSGSINEQFFGPGTRLTVL.

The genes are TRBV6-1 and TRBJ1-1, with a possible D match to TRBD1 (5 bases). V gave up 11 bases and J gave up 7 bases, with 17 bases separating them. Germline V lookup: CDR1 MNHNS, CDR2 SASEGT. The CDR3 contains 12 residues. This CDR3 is CACYPRDIEAFF. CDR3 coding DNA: TGTGCCTGTTATCCCAGGGATATTGAAGCTTTCTTT.

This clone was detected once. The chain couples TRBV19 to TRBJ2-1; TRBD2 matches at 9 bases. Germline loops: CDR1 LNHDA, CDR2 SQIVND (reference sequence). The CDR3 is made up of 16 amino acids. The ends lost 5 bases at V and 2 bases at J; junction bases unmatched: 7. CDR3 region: CASSPIAGAPYNEQFF. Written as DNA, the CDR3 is TGTGCCAGTAGTCCGATAGCGGGAGCCCCCTACAATGAGCAGTTCTTC.

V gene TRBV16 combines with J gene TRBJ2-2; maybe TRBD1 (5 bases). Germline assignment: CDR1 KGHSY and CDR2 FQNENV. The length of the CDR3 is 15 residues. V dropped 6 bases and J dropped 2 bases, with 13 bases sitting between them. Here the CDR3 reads CASSSRTGNTGELFF. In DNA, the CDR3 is TGTGCCAGCAGTTCCCGAACAGGCAACACCGGGGAGCTGTTTTTT. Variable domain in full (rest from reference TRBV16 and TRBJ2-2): GEEVAQTPKHLVRGEGQKAKLYCAPIKGHSYVFWYQQVLKNEFKFLISFQNENVFDETGMPKERFSAKCLPNSPCSLEIQATKLEDSAVYFCASSSRTGNTGELFFGEGSRLTVL.

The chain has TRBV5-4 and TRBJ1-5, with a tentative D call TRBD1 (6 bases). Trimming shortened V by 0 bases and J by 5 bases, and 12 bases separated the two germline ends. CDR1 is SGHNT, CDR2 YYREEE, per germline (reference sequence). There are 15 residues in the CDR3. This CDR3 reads CASSLAGAWDQPQHF. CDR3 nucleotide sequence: TGTGCCAGCAGCTTGGCAGGGGCGTGGGATCAGCCCCAGCATTTT.